A selection of T cell receptor beta chains follows, all from one sample in a study of T cell repertoires in cytomegalovirus infection. TCRdb fed the reads into MiXCR, producing one record per CDR3 protein. The sample consists of about 180,000 distinct CDR3 sequences, 14% of them appearing once. The material sequenced was PBMCs. The receptors here all came from a human donor in good health (CMV status not recorded). Some clones in this sample may be carry-over from other donors' samples. The CDR3 runs from the conserved cysteine through the conserved F or W. Fields, in order: J gene, V gene, D gene, CDR3 length, clone size, CDR3 DNA, CDR3 protein. D genes are given only for firm matches. A clone size is listed for some rows: how often the clone was seen (once, few, many), or a class if it is expanded.

TRBJ2-2 TRBV24-1 . 13 . TGTGCCACCAGCTTGGGATTCACCGGGGAGCTGTTTTTT CATSLGFTGELFF
TRBJ1-1 TRBV28 . 11 few TGTGCCAGCTTAGAGAACACTGAAGCTTTCTTT CASLENTEAFF
TRBJ1-1 TRBV7-9 . 14 once TGTGCCAGCAGCGCCGACGGAGAGGGCACTGAAGCTTTCTTT CASSADGEGTEAFF
TRBJ2-5 TRBV7-2 . 15 many TGTGCCAGCAGCCCCCAGGGGGGGCAGCAAGAGACCCAGTACTTC CASSPQGGQQETQYF
TRBJ1-6 TRBV5-5 . 15 few TGTGCCAGCAGCTTGGGGACAACCGGGGATTCACCCCTCCACTTT CASSLGTTGDSPLHF
TRBJ1-1 TRBV7-9 TRBD1 13 few TGTGCCAGCAGAAACGGGACAGGGGCTGAAGCTTTCTTT CASRNGTGAEAFF
TRBJ2-3 TRBV7-3 . 19 many TGTGCCAGCAGCTCTCCCGGGACCACCAAAGGGGCTAGCACAGATACGCAGTATTTT CASSSPGTTKGASTDTQYF
TRBJ2-5 TRBV19 . 14 many TGTGCCAGTAGTATCGGTCGACGGCAAGAGACCCAGTACTTC CASSIGRRQETQYF
TRBJ2-2 TRBV4-2 TRBD2 17 . TGTGCCAGCAGCCAAGGGACTAGCGGGAGTATAACCGGGGAGCTGTTTTTT CASSQGTSGSITGELFF
TRBJ1-5 TRBV7-8 . 16 few TGTGCCAGCAGCCCGCTCGGGGAGGGCGGCAATCAGCCCCAGCATTTT CASSPLGEGGNQPQHF
TRBJ2-5 TRBV20-1 TRBD2 13 many TGCAGTGCCCCTTTGGGGGGGTCGGAGACCCAGTACTTC CSAPLGGSETQYF
TRBJ1-1 TRBV4-1 . 16 . TGCGCCAGCAGCCAAGGGTGGGGGCTAGGCGGAACTGAAGCTTTCTTT CASSQGWGLGGTEAFF
TRBJ1-5 TRBV6-6 . 15 few TGTGCCAGCAGTCCACAGGGACCAAGCAATCAGCCCCAGCATTTT CASSPQGPSNQPQHF
TRBJ2-7 TRBV7-2 . 16 many TGTGCCAGCAGCTCGGGACGAAGGGGCAGCGAGGACGAGCAGTACTTC CASSSGRRGSEDEQYF
TRBJ2-5 TRBV20-1 . 15 . TGCAGTGCTAGAGATCAGGGCGTACGCCAAGAGACCCAGTACTTC CSARDQGVRQETQYF
TRBJ2-1 TRBV30 . 12 . TGTGCCTGGAGTCCCCGAAGGAATGAGCAGTTCTTC CAWSPRRNEQFF
TRBJ2-5 TRBV7-8 . 16 many TGTGCCAGCAGCTTAGCGGGCCGACTAGAGCAAGAGACCCAGTACTTC CASSLAGRLEQETQYF
TRBJ1-1 TRBV6-5 . 18 many TGTGCCAGCAGTTCCCTAGGGCAGCCAAGGATCAGGAACACTGAAGCTTTCTTT CASSSLGQPRIRNTEAFF
TRBJ2-7 TRBV7-2 TRBD2 13 many TGTGCCAGCAGCCTAGCGGGGGGAGACGAGCAGTACTTC CASSLAGGDEQYF
TRBJ1-1 TRBV19 TRBD1 12 . TGTGCCACTTCTTTCAGGGGGACTGAAGCTTTCTTT CATSFRGTEAFF
TRBJ2-7 TRBV2 . 10 many TGTGCCAGCTTAGGGCGTGAGCAGTACTTC CASLGREQYF
TRBJ1-3 TRBV7-2 . 15 many TGTGCCAGCAGCTTAGGGCCCTCAGCTGGAAACACCATATATTTT CASSLGPSAGNTIYF
TRBJ2-2 TRBV7-8 TRBD2 17 many TGTGCCAGCAGCTTAGTTCTAGCGGGGGGAAGAACCGGGGAGCTGTTTTTT CASSLVLAGGRTGELFF
TRBJ1-4 TRBV10-3 . 15 . TGTGCCATCAGTGAGTCGGGGCAGGGGACTGAAAAACTGTTTTTT CAISESGQGTEKLFF
TRBJ2-2 TRBV18 TRBD1 17 few TGTGCCAGCTCCCCAGGGACAGGGGGATGGAACACCGGGGAGCTGTTTTTT CASSPGTGGWNTGELFF